This T cell receptor (beta chain) stems from a study of blood T cell repertoires in COVID-19 (dated by TCRdb to 2019 to 2021). Concerning the study at large: Samples covering the acute and convalescent phases of COVID-19 were provided by collaborators in the United States, Italy and Spain. The prospective study material was composed of cDNA or gDNA derived from T cells, B-cell-depleted T cells, or PBMCs. Subjects who had been exposed to COVID-19, were actively infected with it, or had recovered from it provided the deeply sampled blood TCRbeta repertoires that made up the dataset. The repertoires were released in a freely available public database meant as a resource for research on the immune response to SARS-CoV-2. Samples were obtained from the ongoing ImmuneRACE study (first 160 participants) and from about 1,300 subjects provided by 6 global collaborators. The sample metadata nearly always contained a de-identified subject ID, COVID-19 status, age in years and sex. Where HLA class I and class II types were available, the types were taken from metadata supplied by the sample provider, not from assay-based typing.

On this clone itself: It lacks a known antigen. No base quality values were provided; no much bigger clone lies one nucleotide off.

The research as a whole found: The amount of clinical and demographic metadata varied by source and participant and was provided uncurated.

TCRbeta CDR3 regions were amplified from genomic DNA by means of the immunoSEQ Assay, a bias-controlled multiplex PCR. The authors' pipeline ran thus. Within the assay, amplification of reference gene primers was used to estimate how many nucleated cells each sample contained. Sequence reads were collapsed and filtered to measure the absolute abundance of every unique TCRbeta CDR3 rearrangement. For each sample, productive Simpson clonality was calculated as the square root of Simpson's diversity index across productive rearrangements. In TCRdb, the immuneACCESS table is reduced to in-frame sequences with V and J assigned. These tables do not hold every clone; where another copy was compared, an unresolved V gene accounts for under half, and the others remain unexplained. The V and J calls and the clone size are those of that table, but D and trimming were determined from the DNA. Counted in this sample were 320,000 or so clones; about nine tenths of them appeared once. The ten biggest clones cover approximately 4.7% of the sample.

Enrolling through a virtual design, the prospective study's participants ranged in age from roughly 18 to 95 years and lived across approximately 25 United States geographic areas. Cohort assignment in the prospective study relied on participant-reported clinical history from a screening survey and a study questionnaire. Recovered participants in ImmuneRACE Cohort 3 were defined as having two consecutive negative NP/OP PCR tests, clearance from a healthcare professional, or resolution of symptoms. Each participant in the prospective study had whole blood, serum and a nasopharyngeal or oropharyngeal swab collected by mobile phlebotomists. Over a roughly 2-month period, participants in the prospective study had the option of providing additional blood draws and questionnaires. Before DNA extraction, blood samples from the prospective study were shipped at room temperature or frozen. The sequence came from a man aged 55 to 69 who had recovered from COVID-19. Sequencing was performed on PBMCs or T cells enriched from blood (not recorded which).

The CDR3 loop reads CASSPGLAGMYEQYF. The DNA sequence is given as TGCGCCAGCAGCCCCGGACTAGCGGGAATGTACGAGCAGTACTTC. The chain uses TRBV5-1 and TRBJ2-7, with TRBD2 identical over 12 junction bases. The cysteine opens and the phenylalanine closes a CDR3 of 15 amino acids. The CDR3 DNA has 45 bases and is translated from base 1. Compared with germline, V lacks 4 bases and J lacks 4 bases; bases without a gene match: 6. CDR1 and CDR2 were assigned from the germline V gene as SGHRS and YFSETQ.